The present T cell receptor (beta chain) was sequenced within a study of T-cell reconstitution after alpha-beta-depleted transplantation in children. Germline lookup yields CDR1 MDHEN and CDR2 SYDVKM. The ends lost 1 base at V and 3 bases at J; junction bases unmatched: 10. This CDR3 region has 18 residues. There are many counts of this clonotype. Its antigen is unidentified. TCRbeta library construction was performed incorporating unique molecular identifiers. TCRdb ran MiXCR on the PCR reads and lists one entry per CDR3 protein. The data contain under 300,000 distinct CDR3 sequences, around 10% of them seen just once; the ten biggest clones take up around a quarter. General observations from the study: About two months after transplant, alpha-beta T cells reportedly came from several hundred expanded graft clones. Among T cells one year after transplant, newly produced cells accounted for most counts and diversity. Surviving recipient T cells and thymic progenitors underlay high day-60 TCRbeta diversity in some patients.

This receptor was obtained from a male patient aged 2-9 years who had a stem cell transplant for chronic granulomatous disease, so the T cells may come from the graft donor. V usage is TRBV28 and J usage is TRBJ2-3, with 10 positions matching TRBD2. The sequenced sample was peripheral blood, obtained 180 days after TCRalphabeta/CD19-depleted stem cell transplant. CDR3 nucleotide sequence: TGTGCCAGCAGTTTATTAAAGGGGGCTAGCGGGAGTACAGATACGCAGTATTTT. Translating gives CASSLLKGASGSTDTQYF.